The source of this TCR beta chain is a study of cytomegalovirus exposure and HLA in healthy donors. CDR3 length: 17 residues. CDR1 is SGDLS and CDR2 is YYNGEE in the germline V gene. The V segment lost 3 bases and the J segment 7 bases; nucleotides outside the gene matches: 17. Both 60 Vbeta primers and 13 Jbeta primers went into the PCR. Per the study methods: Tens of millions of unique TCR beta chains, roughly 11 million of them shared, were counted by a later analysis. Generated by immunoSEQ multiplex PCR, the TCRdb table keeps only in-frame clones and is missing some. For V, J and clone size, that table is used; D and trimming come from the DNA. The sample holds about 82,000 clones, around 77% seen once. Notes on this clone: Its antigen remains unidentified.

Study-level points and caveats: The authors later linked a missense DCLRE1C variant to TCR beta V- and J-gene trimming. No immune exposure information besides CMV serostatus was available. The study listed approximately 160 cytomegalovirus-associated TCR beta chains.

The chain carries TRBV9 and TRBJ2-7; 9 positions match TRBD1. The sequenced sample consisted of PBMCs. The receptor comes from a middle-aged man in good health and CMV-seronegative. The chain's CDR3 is CASSAGYTQGAEGEQYF. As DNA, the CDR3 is TGTGCCAGCAGCGCCGGTTACACACAGGGGGCCGAAGGGGAGCAGTACTTC.